The rows below give T cell receptor beta chains drawn from one sample of a study of cytomegalovirus exposure and HLA in healthy donors. Here immunoSEQ multiplex PCR was the method, and the copy in TCRdb shows in-frame clones only, minus some. The sample has 100,000 to 150,000 clones; 77% are singletons. The source material was PBMCs. Every receptor here comes from a male donor in good health and CMV-seropositive. Each CDR3 is given with its conserved first and last residue. D genes are given only for firm matches. Size tells how often a clone was seen (once, few, many) or the class of an expanded clone, and some rows leave it out.

>TRBV6-1|-|TRBD2|TRBJ2-7
TGTGCCAGCAGGCTTTCGGGGGGGAGCTCCTACGAGCAGTACTTC
CASRLSGGSSYEQYF
>TRBV7-6|few|-|TRBJ1-4
TGTGCCAGCAGCTTAGGTGCAGGGGCTCGAGAAAAACTGTTTTTT
CASSLGAGAREKLFF
>TRBV19|once|-|TRBJ2-6
TGTGCCAGTACCTCTCGCAGCTCTGGGGCCAACGTCCTGACTTTC
CASTSRSSGANVLTF
>TRBV7-9|few|TRBD1|TRBJ2-1
TGTGCCAGCAGCCTGGGACAGGGAAACGAGCAGTTCTTC
CASSLGQGNEQFF
>TRBV27|-|TRBD1|TRBJ2-4
TGTGCCAGCAGTTTCTTCGGGACAGGGAACATTCAGTACTTC
CASSFFGTGNIQYF
>TRBV9|-|TRBD2|TRBJ2-5
TGTGCCAGCAGCCCTAGCGGGAGCCCACCGGGGACCCAGTACTTC
CASSPSGSPPGTQYF
>TRBV28|-|-|TRBJ2-3
TGTGCCAGCAGCATAGGGGGGGGCGCGTCCTTCACAGATACGCAGTATTTT
CASSIGGGASFTDTQYF
>TRBV5-1|-|TRBD1|TRBJ2-7
TGCGCCAGCAGCTTGGGACAGGGGGCCTACGAGCAGTACTTC
CASSLGQGAYEQYF
>TRBV9|-|TRBD2|TRBJ2-3
TGTGCCAGCAGCGTTCTAGCGGGAGGCACAGATACGCAGTATTTT
CASSVLAGGTDTQYF
>TRBV6-5|-|-|TRBJ1-2
TGTGCCAGCAGACTGGTCAGGAACGCTAACTATGGCTACACCTTC
CASRLVRNANYGYTF
>TRBV6-5|-|TRBD1|TRBJ1-3
TGTGCCATTAAACAGGGGGCGAGTGGAAACACCATATATTTT
CAIKQGASGNTIYF
>TRBV2|once|-|TRBJ1-2
TGTGCCAGCAGCCCCTTTGCGGGGGGAGGTGGCTACACCTTC
CASSPFAGGGGYTF
>TRBV28|few|-|TRBJ1-5
TGTGCCAGCAGTTTAACGTTCGGGGGCAATCAGCCCCAGCATTTT
CASSLTFGGNQPQHF
>TRBV30|-|TRBD2|TRBJ2-1
TGTGCCTGGAGTGTAAAAGATCTAGCGGGAGGGGGCAATGAGCAGTTCTTC
CAWSVKDLAGGGNEQFF
>TRBV5-1|-|TRBD1|TRBJ2-3
TGCGCCAGCAGCTGGGGACAGGAAGAGACCACAGATACGCAGTATTTT
CASSWGQEETTDTQYF
>TRBV19|-|TRBD1|TRBJ2-7
TGTGCCAGTACAACGACCGGGACAGGGGGTGAGCAGTACTTC
CASTTTGTGGEQYF
>TRBV5-1|-|-|TRBJ1-2
TGCGCCAGCAGCTTCGCGGGAGACTATGGCTACACCTTC
CASSFAGDYGYTF
>TRBV6-5|-|-|TRBJ2-1
TGTGCCAGCAGCTACAGGAGCTCCTACAATGAGCAGTTCTTC
CASSYRSSYNEQFF
>TRBV19|-|TRBD1|TRBJ1-6
TGTGCCAGTAGTGGGGCGCCGGGACAGGGGGCCGAATCACCCCTCCACTTT
CASSGAPGQGAESPLHF
>TRBV5-1|-|TRBD2|TRBJ2-6
TGCGCCAGCAGCTTGTCGGGAGGGATTCCTGGGGCCAACGGCCTGACTTTC
CASSLSGGIPGANGLTF
>TRBV27|-|TRBD2|TRBJ2-7
TGTGCCAGCAGTTTATGGGACAGGGGACTAGCGGGAGGCTACGAGCAGTACTTC
CASSLWDRGLAGGYEQYF
>TRBV5-1|-|TRBD1|TRBJ1-1
TGCGCCAGCAGCACCGGACAGGGAGGGGCAGCTTTCTTT
CASSTGQGGAAFF
>TRBV7-2|-|TRBD2|TRBJ2-1
TGTGCCAGCAGCCGGGGGGCTAGCGGGAGGTACAATGAGCAGTTCTTC
CASSRGASGRYNEQFF
>TRBV5-6|few|-|TRBJ2-7
TGTGCCAGCAGCCTGGACAGTCAGTACGAGCAGTACTTC
CASSLDSQYEQYF
>TRBV6-5|-|-|TRBJ2-7
TGTGCCAGCAAGGGGGGGGAAGCCTACGAGCAGTACTTC
CASKGGEAYEQYF
>TRBV16|-|-|TRBJ2-2
TGTGCCAGCAGCCAAACCCCGGGCACCGGGGAGCTGTTTTTT
CASSQTPGTGELFF
>TRBV11-2|-|TRBD2|TRBJ2-2
TGTGCCAGCAGCTTGTACGCGGGGGGGAACACCGGGGAGCTGTTTTTT
CASSLYAGGNTGELFF
>TRBV5-1|few|TRBD1|TRBJ1-2
TGCGCCAGCAGTTCTAATATACCCGGACAGGGTATCGACTACACCTTC
CASSSNIPGQGIDYTF
>TRBV30|once|TRBD1|TRBJ1-1
TGTGCCTGGACCGACAGGGGTGGGGCTTTCTTT
CAWTDRGGAFF
>TRBV5-1|-|-|TRBJ2-3
TGCGCCAGCAGCTTGTTTCAGGTGTCAGATACGCAGTATTTT
CASSLFQVSDTQYF
>TRBV5-6|-|TRBD2|TRBJ2-1
TGTGCCAGCAGCCTGGCGGGAGGGCCTATCGCCTACAATGAGCAGTTCTTC
CASSLAGGPIAYNEQFF
>TRBV28|few|-|TRBJ1-2
TGTGCCAGCAGTTCCCCGAAGGGGGGGGGTTTGGGCTACACCTTC
CASSSPKGGGLGYTF
>TRBV30|-|TRBD1|TRBJ2-1
TGTGCCTGGGCCCTAACACTCGGACAGGGGGCCTACAATGAGCAGTTCTTC
CAWALTLGQGAYNEQFF
>TRBV5-1|-|-|TRBJ2-6
TGCGCCAGCAGCTACATAGCTGGGGCCAACGGCCTGACTTTC
CASSYIAGANGLTF
>TRBV7-3|-|TRBD1|TRBJ1-1
TGTGCCAGCAGTCCAGGGGGGAACACTGAAGCTTTCTTT
CASSPGGNTEAFF
>TRBV6-1|-|TRBD1|TRBJ1-2
TGTGCCAGCAGTGAAGCCGGGGGACAGATTAGGGGGTATGGCTACACCTTC
CASSEAGGQIRGYGYTF
>TRBV2|-|TRBD1|TRBJ1-2
TGTGCCAGCAGTGTAAATCGACAGGGATTCGACTATGGCTACACCTTC
CASSVNRQGFDYGYTF
>TRBV7-2|-|TRBD2|TRBJ2-5
TGTGCCAGCAGCTTAGGGGGGGGACAAGAGACCCAGTACTTC
CASSLGGGQETQYF
>TRBV5-1|-|-|TRBJ2-3
TGCGCCAGCAGCTCCCAAGCTACGCAGTATTTT
CASSSQATQYF
>TRBV30|-|-|TRBJ2-5
TGTGCCTGGAGTAAGACGGACAGTCAAGAGACCCAGTACTTC
CAWSKTDSQETQYF
>TRBV11-2|-|-|TRBJ1-5
TGTGCCAGCAGCTTTCACTCCAATCAGCCCCAGCATTTT
CASSFHSNQPQHF
>TRBV28|few|-|TRBJ1-5
TGTGCCAGCAGTTTATCCCCCGAATGGAAAAGGGGAATTTATAGCAATCAGCCCCAGCATTTT
CASSLSPEWKRGIYSNQPQHF
>TRBV27|-|TRBD1|TRBJ2-2
TGTGCCAGCAGTTTCGTGGACAGGGAAACCGGGGAGCTGTTTTTT
CASSFVDRETGELFF
>TRBV6-5|-|-|TRBJ2-7
TGTGCCAGCAGTTCCCTGACAGCCACCTACGAGCAGTACTTC
CASSSLTATYEQYF
>TRBV30|-|-|TRBJ1-2
TGTGCCTGGAGTTTCACTTGGGGGGGCCACTATGGCTACACCTTC
CAWSFTWGGHYGYTF
>TRBV6-6|-|-|TRBJ1-2
TGTGCCAGCAGTCCTCAGGACTATGGCTACACCTTC
CASSPQDYGYTF
>TRBV5-4|-|-|TRBJ1-6
TGTGCCAGCAGCTCCCCAGGGGAGGGGGGTAATTCACCCCTCCACTTT
CASSSPGEGGNSPLHF
>TRBV28|-|TRBD2|TRBJ2-1
TGTGCCAGCAGTCCTCTAGCGGGGGCCTCCTACAATGAGCAGTTCTTC
CASSPLAGASYNEQFF
>TRBV5-1|-|-|TRBJ2-7
TGCGCCAGCAGCTTGGAGGGGGCCTACGAGCAGTACTTC
CASSLEGAYEQYF